This T cell receptor beta chain originates from a study of OX40 agonist ivuxolimab in advanced cancers. The CDR3 loop spans 14 amino acids. J was trimmed by 4 bases and V by 6 bases; bases with no gene match: 5. Germline V gives CDR1 SNHLY, CDR2 FYNNEI. Clones were sequenced by immunoSEQ multiplex PCR, and TCRdb holds only the in-frame ones, with some missing. Here the sample spans around 84,000 clones, about nine tenths being singletons. Enrollment shut out patients with autoimmune disease history or systemic immunosuppression. Sequenced material: CD4+ or CD8+ T cells sorted from blood, taken in a trial of the OX40 agonist ivuxolimab. The chain links TRBV2 to TRBJ1-2; TRBD1 aligns across 10 bases. This TCR was recovered from an adult with an advanced solid tumor such as melanoma, head and neck, liver or kidney cancer. CDR3 DNA sequence: TGTGCCAGCAGGGGGACAGGGGAGGCCTATGGCTACACCTTC. Encoded protein: CASRGTGEAYGYTF.